These 32 T cell receptor beta chains came from one sample sequenced in a study of blood T cell repertoires in COVID-19. TCRdb keeps only in-frame clones here, not all; method: immunoSEQ multiplex PCR. The sample includes some 350,000 clones, roughly 90% seen only once; the top ten take under 4%. Sequences were obtained from peripheral blood. The source of these receptors is a woman aged 25 to 39 with COVID-19, enrolled during active disease.

V gene TRBV29-1 combines with J gene TRBJ1-2; D unclear. Germline V gene sequence: CDR1 SQVTM, CDR2 ANQGSEA. The CDR3 runs to 13 residues. V lost 2 bases to trimming and J lost 0 bases, with 7 bases between them. CDR3 sequence (DNA): TGCAGCGTTGAACAGCGTCCTAACTATGGCTACACCTTC. Translation: CSVEQRPNYGYTF.

The genes are TRBV12-3 or TRBV12-4 and TRBJ1-2; D is uncertain. The CDR3 loop spans 13 amino acids. With 3 bases removed from V and 8 bases from J, the gap between germline ends came to 13 bases. CDR3 DNA sequence: TGTGCCAGCAGTTTCTCGGATGAGAGGGGCTACACCTTC. Encoded protein: CASSFSDERGYTF.

This chain joins TRBV19 and TRBJ1-6, with no clear D. The germline gives CDR1 LNHDA, CDR2 SQIVND (reference sequence). This CDR3 is built from 15 residues. Trimming stripped 5 bases from V and 7 bases from J, with 15 bases between. CDR3 loop: CASSLGGLSNSPLHF. The CDR3 DNA sequence: TGTGCCAGTAGTCTAGGAGGATTGAGCAATTCACCCCTCCACTTT.

The chain joins TRBV7-6 to TRBJ2-2; D possibly corresponds to TRBD2 (5 bases). CDR1 is SGHVS, CDR2 FNYEAQ, per germline. Between the trimmed V and J ends, which lost 11 bases and 7 bases, there was a span of 17 bases. The CDR3 is 13 residues long. In DNA, the CDR3 is TGTGCCGTACGGACGGGGTTCGGCGGGGAGCTGTTTTTT. It codes for CAVRTGFGGELFF.

The chain couples TRBV19 to TRBJ2-6; a weak D match, TRBD2 (5 bases). This CDR3 contains 17 residues. CDR1 and CDR2 from the germline V gene are LNHDA and SQIVND (reference sequence). V lost 5 bases, J lost 0 bases, and 14 bases lay in between. As DNA, the CDR3 is TGTGCCAGTAGTCTGGACGGGAAGGTCTCTGGGGCCAACGTCCTGACTTTC. Translation gives CASSLDGKVSGANVLTF. Supplemented by reference TRBV19 and TRBJ2-6, the full variable domain reads DGGITQSPKYLFRKEGQNVTLSCEQNLNHDAMYWYRQDPGQGLRLIYYSQIVNDFQKGDIAEGYSVSREKKESFPLTVTSAQKNPTAFYLCASSLDGKVSGANVLTFGAGSRLTVL.

This rearrangement joins TRBV4-3 to TRBJ1-1, with 11 bases aligning to TRBD1. Germline CDR1 LGHNA, CDR2 YSLEER. V was clipped by 0 bases and J by 5 bases; unmatched bases: 8. The CDR3 consists of 17 residues. The CDR3 loop reads CASSQDGGDRGYTEAFF. CDR3 coding DNA: TGCGCCAGCAGCCAAGATGGGGGGGACAGGGGGTATACTGAAGCTTTCTTT.

J is TRBJ1-1 and V is TRBV23-1; D not certain. TRBV23-1 is treated as an ORF (open reading frame) with a function not yet certain. This CDR3 spans 13 amino acids. V was shortened by 7 bases and J by 1 base, with 10 bases between the two germline ends. This CDR3 reads CASTHQANTEAFF. The CDR3, as DNA: TGCGCCAGCACACACCAGGCGAACACTGAAGCTTTCTTT.

J is TRBJ1-2 and V is TRBV15; TRBD1 agrees at 9 bases. The CDR3 covers 15 residues. CDR1 is LNHNV and CDR2 is YYDKDF in the germline V gene (reference sequence). Unmatched junction bases numbered 6, after V lost 2 bases and J lost 5 bases. This CDR3 reads CATSRRTGENYGYTF. The CDR3 bases are TGTGCCACCAGCAGACGGACAGGGGAAAATTATGGCTACACCTTC.

The rearrangement uses TRBV2 and TRBJ2-7; possibly TRBD1 for D (5 bases). V lost 8 bases to trimming and J lost 2 bases, with 10 bases between them. Germline CDR1 is SNHLY and CDR2 is FYNNEI. The CDR3 contains 12 residues. The CDR3 protein is CASGAGPYEQYF. CDR3 in DNA: TGTGCCAGCGGGGCAGGACCCTACGAGCAGTACTTC. Supplemented by reference TRBV2 and TRBJ2-7, the full variable domain reads EPEVTQTPSHQVTQMGQEVILRCVPISNHLYFYWYRQILGQKVEFLVSFYNNEISEKSEIFDDQFSVERPDGSNFTLKIRSTKLEDSAMYFCASGAGPYEQYFGPGTRLTVT.

V gene TRBV6-5 combines with J gene TRBJ1-3, with D perhaps matching TRBD1 (5 bases). The CDR3 has 15 amino acids. Trimming shortened V by 7 bases and J by 0 bases, and 13 bases separated the two germline ends. Germline V gene data show CDR1 as MNHEY and CDR2 as SVGAGI. As DNA, the CDR3 is TGTGCCAGCACCATGGACATGACCTCTGGAAACACCATATATTTT. This gives the protein CASTMDMTSGNTIYF.

The chain uses TRBV5-1 and TRBJ2-7, with 7 bases identical to TRBD1. The CDR3 spans 14 residues. V gave up 0 bases and J gave up 7 bases; unmatched junction bases: 7. From germline, CDR1 is SGHRS and CDR2 YFSETQ. CDR3 sequence (DNA): TGCGCCAGCAGCTTGGCCGAGGGGGCGGGTGAGCAGTACTTC. As protein: CASSLAEGAGEQYF.

The V call is TRBV28, the J call TRBJ2-7; D uncertain. CDR3 length: 12 amino acids. In germline, CDR1 is MDHEN, CDR2 SYDVKM. V lost 6 bases to trimming and J lost 6 bases, with 12 bases between them. The CDR3 bases are TGTGCCAGCAGCGCGACGAAGCGCGAGCAGTACTTC. Protein sequence: CASSATKREQYF.

The gene calls are TRBV11-2 and TRBJ1-4; D possibly corresponds to TRBD1 (5 bases). Germline V CDR1 and CDR2: SGHAT, FQNNGV. This CDR3 contains 13 residues. Trimming took 8 bases from V and 6 from J, leaving 13 bases between them. The chain's CDR3 is CASSWTTYEKLFF. Here the CDR3 DNA reads TGTGCCAGCTCGTGGACAACGTATGAAAAACTGTTTTTT.

This CDR3 reads CAISESVGIANYGYTF. The CDR3 nucleotides are TGTGCCATCAGTGAGTCCGTCGGTATCGCTAACTATGGCTACACCTTC. This chain links TRBV10-3 with TRBJ1-2; D not certain. CDR3 length: 16 residues. The V and J ends lost 0 bases and 0 bases respectively, with 11 bases between them. CDR1 and CDR2 (germline): ENHRY, SYGVKD.

The chain employs TRBV11-2 and TRBJ2-7; D remains ambiguous. Germline-derived CDR1 and CDR2 are SGHAT and FQNNGV. V was pared by 3 bases and J by 3 bases, with 12 bases between. CDR3 length equals 14 residues. The CDR3: CASSFEAFGYEQYV. The CDR3 DNA reads as TGTGCCAGCAGCTTTGAAGCTTTCGGCTACGAGCAGTACGTC.

This clone was observed once. The chain links TRBV7-8 to TRBJ2-3, with TRBD2 identical over 11 bases. V dropped 5 bases and J dropped 7; count of bases not matched to a gene: 8. The CDR3 has 15 amino acids. CDR1 is SGHVS, CDR2 FQNEAQ, per germline. CDR3 in amino acids: CASSRFSGGAHTQYF. For the CDR3, the DNA is TGTGCCAGCAGCCGCTTTAGCGGGGGGGCCCATACGCAGTATTTT.

The J gene is TRBJ2-1, the V gene TRBV11-2; D is possibly TRBD2 (6 bases). Trimming left V 10 bases short and J 4 bases short, with 26 bases between. CDR1 SGHAT and CDR2 FQNNGV come from the germline V gene. The CDR3 loop spans 17 amino acids. The CDR3 DNA sequence: TGTGCCACTAGAGGCCCGGTGAGAGGGGCGGGGTACAATGAGCAGTTCTTC. This gives the protein CATRGPVRGAGYNEQFF.

J is TRBJ2-1 and V is TRBV28; TRBD2 matches 8 bases. This CDR3 region has 17 residues. Germline V gene sequence: CDR1 MDHEN, CDR2 SYDVKM. With 2 bases clipped from V and 0 bases from J, the junction kept 6 bases outside the gene matches. The CDR3 spells CASSLGAGASSYNEQFF. DNA for the CDR3: TGTGCCAGCAGTTTAGGAGCGGGGGCTAGCTCCTACAATGAGCAGTTCTTC.

The CDR3 loop reads CASMGQNYGYTF. Written as DNA, the CDR3 is TGTGCCAGTATGGGGCAGAACTATGGCTACACCTTC. This chain uses TRBV19 with TRBJ1-2; perhaps TRBD1 as D (5 bases). The CDR3 is made up of 12 amino acids. Trimming stripped 7 bases from V and 2 bases from J, with 8 bases between. Germline V gives CDR1 LNHDA, CDR2 SQIVND (reference sequence).

V and J are TRBV28 and TRBJ2-5, with 7 bases lining up with TRBD1. The CDR3 is 15 residues long. Germline V gene sequence: CDR1 MDHEN, CDR2 SYDVKM. The V segment lost 2 bases and the J segment 5 bases; nucleotides outside the gene matches: 8. The CDR3 region has the DNA TGTGCCAGCAGTTTAAGGGCCGACAGGGAGGAGACCCAGTACTTC. The encoded protein is CASSLRADREETQYF.

This clone was seen a single time. The chain links TRBV5-5 to TRBJ1-6; TRBD1 agrees at 8 bases. The length of the CDR3 is 14 residues. Germline V gene lookup returns CDR1 SGHKS and CDR2 YYEKEE (reference sequence). V shed 4 bases, J shed 7 bases, and the junction held 4 bases outside the gene matches. DNA for the CDR3: TGTGCCAGCAGCCCTGGACAGGGCAATTCACCCCTCCACTTT. This gives the protein CASSPGQGNSPLHF.

The J gene is TRBJ1-6, the V gene TRBV4-2; D not resolved. Per germline, CDR1 LGHNA and CDR2 YNFKEQ. The CDR3 loop spans 18 amino acids. The V end was cut by 0 bases, the J end by 0 bases, with 12 bases between. CDR3 in DNA: TGTGCCAGCAGCCAAGAGGTGAGAGTAAGCTCCTATAATTCACCCCTCCACTTT. Translating it yields CASSQEVRVSSYNSPLHF.

Only one count was recorded for this clone. This chain uses TRBV5-4 with TRBJ1-4, with TRBD1 identical over 7 bases. The V gene's germline CDR1 is SGHNT and CDR2 YYREEE (reference sequence). Germline trimming cut 6 bases from V and 6 bases from J; bases unmatched to any gene: 14. This CDR3 is built from 16 residues. CDR3 in amino acids: CASTLRAGGGDEKLFF. The CDR3 nucleotides read TGTGCCAGCACCCTCCGGGCAGGGGGTGGGGATGAAAAACTGTTTTTT.

The J gene is TRBJ2-3, the V gene TRBV18; D is unclear. The CDR3 is made up of 14 amino acids. Germline CDR1 reads KGHSH; CDR2 reads LQKENI. V lost 1 base and J 4 bases, leaving 9 bases between the germline ends. The DNA for the CDR3 is TGTGCCAGCTCACCACGGCAAATTTCAGATACGCAGTATTTT. Encoded protein: CASSPRQISDTQYF.

J is TRBJ2-4 and V is TRBV4-1; TRBD2 matches at 9 bases. Germline CDR1 and CDR2: MGHRA and YSYEKL. This CDR3 is 20 amino acids long. V was pared by 3 bases and J by 0 bases, with 15 bases of the junction left unmatched. The DNA for the CDR3 is TGCGCCAGCAGCCAGTGGATTGTGACTAGCGGCCCTGAAGCCAAAAACATTCAGTACTTC. Amino acid sequence: CASSQWIVTSGPEAKNIQYF.

This clone occurred once. The chain carries TRBV3-1 (or the pseudogene TRBV3-2) and TRBJ2-3, with D tentatively TRBD2 (6 bases). The CDR3 spans 15 residues. Germline CDR1 and CDR2: LGHDT and YNNKEL (reference sequence). Trimming removed 7 bases at V and 2 bases at J, with 16 bases between. The chain's CDR3 is CASTLGLGDTDTQYF. Written as DNA, the CDR3 is TGTGCCAGCACCCTGGGACTGGGTGACACAGATACGCAGTATTTT.

The V gene is TRBV29-1, the J gene TRBJ1-2, with 7 bases that match TRBD1. This CDR3 comprises 17 residues. V gave up 4 bases and J gave up 4 bases; unmatched junction bases: 18. Germline V lookup: CDR1 SQVTM, CDR2 ANQGSEA. The CDR3 DNA sequence: TGCAGCGTTGGGGGTCGGGACAGCCAACCCTCTGGCTATGGCTACACCTTC. It codes for CSVGGRDSQPSGYGYTF.

This chain links TRBV9 with TRBJ2-3; perhaps TRBD1 as D (6 bases). Germline assignment: CDR1 SGDLS and CDR2 YYNGEE. This CDR3 is 15 amino acids long. Between the trimmed V and J ends, which lost 0 bases and 6 bases, there was a span of 14 bases. CDR3 region: CASSVAIGGADTQYF. DNA for the CDR3: TGTGCCAGCAGCGTAGCTATTGGGGGCGCGGATACGCAGTATTTT.

The chain combines TRBV5-1 with TRBJ2-1; TRBD1 matches 10 bases. V trimming: 4 bases; J trimming: 7 bases; junction bases outside the gene matches: 11. Germline CDR1 SGHRS, CDR2 YFSETQ. The CDR3 consists of 16 residues. DNA for the CDR3: TGCGCCAGCAGCCTGACATGGGACAGGGGAATGAATGAGCAGTTCTTC. Amino acids: CASSLTWDRGMNEQFF.

This sequence joins TRBV7-9 and TRBJ2-2; TRBD1 might be the D (6 bases). Trimming pared 11 bases from V and 4 bases from J, leaving 11 bases between. The germline V gene has CDR1 SEHNR and CDR2 FQNEAQ (reference sequence). This CDR3 is built from 12 residues. The CDR3 loop is CASDRLTGELFF. CDR3 coding DNA: TGTGCCTCGGACAGACTCACCGGGGAGCTGTTTTTT.

This sequence joins TRBV10-3 and TRBJ2-1, with 11 bases that match TRBD2. This CDR3 spans 14 amino acids. Unmatched junction bases numbered 3, after V lost 4 bases and J lost 7 bases. CDR1 is ENHRY, CDR2 SYGVKD, per germline. CDR3: CAISGTSGWNEQFF. In DNA form, the CDR3 reads TGTGCCATCAGTGGGACTAGCGGGTGGAATGAGCAGTTCTTC.

The table lists this clone with a count of one. This chain connects TRBV24-1 to TRBJ2-7; the D gene is possibly TRBD2 (5 bases). The germline V gene has CDR1 KGHDR and CDR2 SFDVKD. The CDR3 sequence is 17 residues long. V lost 3 bases, J lost 2 bases, and 19 bases lay in between. The CDR3 loop is CATSDPMTDSETYEQYV. The CDR3 DNA reads TGTGCCACCAGTGATCCAATGACGGACTCCGAAACCTACGAGCAGTACGTC.